These 16 T cell receptor beta chains came from one sample sequenced in a study of T cell responses to AZD1222 COVID-19 vaccine. Clones were read by immunoSEQ multiplex PCR, and TCRdb kept only the in-frame ones, dropping some. The sample lists 150,000 to 190,000 clones, more than 85% occurring once. The input for sequencing was peripheral blood, taken after recovery from COVID-19. All receptors come from an adult who had recovered from COVID-19.

V is TRBV18 and J is TRBJ1-1, with a possible D match to TRBD1 (6 bases). Germline CDR1 is KGHSH and CDR2 is LQKENI. Trimming pared 0 bases from V and 7 bases from J, leaving 12 bases between. This CDR3 contains 14 residues. The CDR3 here is CASSPPSRGGEAFF. The DNA of the CDR3 is TGTGCCAGCTCACCACCTAGCAGGGGAGGTGAAGCTTTCTTT.

J is TRBJ2-4 and V is TRBV19; 8 bases align to TRBD2. V trimming: 10 bases; J trimming: 0 bases; junction bases outside the gene matches: 14. Looked up from germline, CDR1 is LNHDA and CDR2 is SQIVND (reference sequence). This CDR3 has 17 amino acids. The CDR3 sequence is CATSSAGVILAKNIQYF. The CDR3 DNA is TGTGCCACGTCTTCAGCGGGGGTCATCCTAGCCAAAAACATTCAGTACTTC.

The V and J genes are TRBV6-2 or TRBV6-3 and TRBJ2-3; TRBD1 matches 11 bases. Germline CDR1 MNHEY, CDR2 SVGEGT. V was clipped by 0 bases and J by 3 bases; unmatched bases: 2. The CDR3 has 16 residues. CDR3 coding DNA: TGTGCCAGCAGTTACTCAGGACAGGGGGCAACAGATACGCAGTATTTT. Translated: CASSYSGQGATDTQYF.

The chain joins TRBV12-3 or TRBV12-4 to TRBJ2-5; 7 bases map to TRBD1. The V segment lost 8 bases and the J segment 1 base; nucleotides outside the gene matches: 1. The CDR3 extends over 12 amino acids. The CDR3 bases are TGTGCCAGCCGGGACAGCCAAGAGACCCAGTACTTC. This codes for CASRDSQETQYF.

Here the CDR3 DNA reads TGTGCCAGCAGTACCGCCTCAGGCTACACCTTC. Amino acid sequence: CASSTASGYTF. The V call is TRBV6-2 or TRBV6-3, the J call TRBJ1-2; D unclear. Per the germline V gene, CDR1 is MNHEY and CDR2 is SVGEGT. V lost 5 bases to trimming and J lost 8 bases, with 9 bases between them. The CDR3 sequence is 11 residues long.

The chain has TRBV28 and TRBJ1-5; D not resolved. The CDR3 runs 14 residues. Germline V gene sequence: CDR1 MDHEN, CDR2 SYDVKM. Trimming shortened V by 5 bases and J by 7 bases, and 15 bases separated the two germline ends. CDR3 loop: CASSLPTSFQPQHF. CDR3 sequence (DNA): TGTGCCAGCAGTCTTCCCACGTCATTCCAGCCCCAGCATTTT.

The V call is TRBV9, the J call TRBJ1-4; D gene unclear. Between the trimmed V and J ends, which lost 6 bases and 5 bases, there was a span of 17 bases. The CDR3 sequence is 15 residues long. Germline CDR1 reads SGDLS; CDR2 reads YYNGEE. Written as DNA, the CDR3 is TGTGCCAGCACCGGCGGGCCGCGAAGAAATGAAAAACTGTTTTTT. Translating it yields CASTGGPRRNEKLFF.

The chain employs TRBV6-5 and TRBJ2-3; 9 nucleotides align to TRBD1. V gave up 3 bases and J gave up 6 bases; unmatched junction bases: 7. This CDR3 is 15 amino acids long. CDR1 MNHEY and CDR2 SVGAGI come from the germline V gene. The CDR3 DNA follows: TGTGCCAGCAGTTATACGGACAGGGGAGGCGATACGCAGTATTTT. This sequence encodes CASSYTDRGGDTQYF.

The CDR3 bases are TGTGCCAGCAGGGCACTAGCGGGGTCTTACACAGATACGCAGTATTTT. Translating it yields CASRALAGSYTDTQYF. The chain employs TRBV7-8 and TRBJ2-3; 10 nucleotides agree with TRBD2. Germline values: CDR1 SGHVS, CDR2 FQNEAQ. The CDR3 contains 16 residues. V trimming: 6 bases; J trimming: 2 bases; junction bases outside the gene matches: 8.

The chain employs TRBV7-8 and TRBJ2-2, with D possibly TRBD1 on 5 matching bases. Germline values: CDR1 SGHVS, CDR2 FQNEAQ. Trimming cost V 10 bases and J 0 bases, with 12 bases left between them. The CDR3 sequence is 14 residues long. CDR3 nucleotide sequence: TGTGCCACCTCGTACAGGTCGAACACCGGGGAGCTGTTTTTT. The encoded protein is CATSYRSNTGELFF.

The chain uses TRBV9 and TRBJ1-1, with TRBD1 identical over 8 bases. CDR3 length: 14 amino acids. CDR1 and CDR2 (germline): SGDLS, YYNGEE. V gave up 5 bases and J gave up 4 bases; unmatched junction bases: 7. CDR3 region: CASREGTGGTEAFF. The CDR3 DNA sequence: TGTGCCAGCAGGGAGGGAACAGGGGGCACTGAAGCTTTCTTT.

The chain is built from TRBV19 and TRBJ1-5, with D hard to call. V was pared by 0 bases and J by 6 bases, with 3 bases between. Germline V gives CDR1 LNHDA, CDR2 SQIVND (reference sequence). The CDR3 totals 12 residues. The CDR3 DNA sequence: TGTGCCAGTAGTATAGAGTCTCAGCCCCAGCATTTT. It is translated as CASSIESQPQHF.

V usage is TRBV5-1 and J usage is TRBJ1-4; D gene unclear. CDR1 is SGHRS and CDR2 is YFSETQ in the germline V gene. This CDR3 contains 16 residues. V lost 1 base to trimming and J lost 0 bases, with 10 bases between them. The chain's CDR3 is CASSLSGHSTNEKLFF. The DNA for the CDR3 is TGCGCCAGCAGCTTGAGTGGGCATTCAACTAATGAAAAACTGTTTTTT.

V usage is TRBV2 and J usage is TRBJ2-5, with 9 positions matching TRBD1. The CDR3 spans 15 residues. Germline CDR1 SNHLY, CDR2 FYNNEI. Trimming cost V 5 bases and J 4 bases; bases outside gene matches: 8. CDR3 bases: TGTGCCAGCAGTCTATGGACAGGGGACGGAGAGACCCAGTACTTC. Protein: CASSLWTGDGETQYF.

This rearrangement joins TRBV11-1 to TRBJ1-2; tentatively, D is TRBD1 (5 bases). Germline CDR1 SGHAT, CDR2 FQDESV (reference sequence). Trimming left V 7 bases short and J 2 bases short, with 11 bases between. The CDR3 sequence is 13 residues long. CDR3 DNA: TGTGCCAGCACGGACACGGGAAACTATGGCTACACCTTC. Its translation is CASTDTGNYGYTF.

The chain carries TRBV9 and TRBJ1-6; D is possibly TRBD1 (5 bases). This CDR3 spans 17 amino acids. Germline CDR1 and CDR2: SGDLS and YYNGEE. Trimming removed 0 bases at V and 10 bases at J, with 20 bases between. CDR3 residues: CASSVDQAGTLGSPLHF. Here the CDR3 DNA reads TGTGCCAGCAGCGTAGATCAAGCAGGGACCCTTGGGTCACCCCTCCACTTT. Together with reference TRBV9 and TRBJ1-6, the CDR3 gives the full variable domain: DSGVTQTPKHLITATGQRVTLRCSPRSGDLSVYWYQQSLDQGLQFLIQYYNGEERAKGNILERFSAQQFPDLHSELNLSSLELGDSALYFCASSVDQAGTLGSPLHFGNGTRLTVT.